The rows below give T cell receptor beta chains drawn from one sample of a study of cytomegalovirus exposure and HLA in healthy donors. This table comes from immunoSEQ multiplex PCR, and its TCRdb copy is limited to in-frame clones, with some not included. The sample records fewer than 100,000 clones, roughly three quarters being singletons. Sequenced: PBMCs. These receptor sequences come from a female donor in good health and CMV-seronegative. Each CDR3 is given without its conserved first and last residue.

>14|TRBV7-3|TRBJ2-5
ASSLTRASGTETQY
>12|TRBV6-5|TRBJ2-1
ASLGLAGRGEQF
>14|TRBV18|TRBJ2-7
ASSPATTVFRYEQY
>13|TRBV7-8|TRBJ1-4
ASSPIGTPNEKLF
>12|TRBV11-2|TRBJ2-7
ASSTHRGQAEQY
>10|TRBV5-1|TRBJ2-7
ASSSTGYEQY
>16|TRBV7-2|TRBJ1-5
ASSFDLSGGGSNQPQH
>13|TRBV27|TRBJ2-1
ASTLAGGAYNEQF
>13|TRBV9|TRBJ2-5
ASSGGGTSRETQY
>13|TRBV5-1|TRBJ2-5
ASSLSLGAGETQY
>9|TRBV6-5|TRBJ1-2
ASSSRGGYT
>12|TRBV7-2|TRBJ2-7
ASSSDGVEDEQY
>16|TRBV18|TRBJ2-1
ASSQTGTSNFPRNEQF
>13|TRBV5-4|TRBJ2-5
ASSRPGLAGETQY
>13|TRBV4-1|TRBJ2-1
ASSQGLAREHEQF
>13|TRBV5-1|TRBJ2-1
ASSLELAGNNEQF